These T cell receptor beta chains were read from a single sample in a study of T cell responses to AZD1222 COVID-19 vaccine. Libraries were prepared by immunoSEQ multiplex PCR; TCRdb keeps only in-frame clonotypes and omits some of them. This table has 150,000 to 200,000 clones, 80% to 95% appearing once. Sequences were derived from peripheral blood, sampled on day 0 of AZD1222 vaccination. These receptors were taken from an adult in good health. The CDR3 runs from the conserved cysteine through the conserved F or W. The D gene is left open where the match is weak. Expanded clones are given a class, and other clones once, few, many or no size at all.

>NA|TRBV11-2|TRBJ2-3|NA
CASSLKSSRLDTQYF
TGTGCCAGCAGCTTAAAGTCTAGCCGGTTGGATACGCAGTATTTT
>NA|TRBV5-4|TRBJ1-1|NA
CASSSQRTGLRNTEAFF
TGTGCCAGCAGCTCTCAGAGGACGGGACTTAGGAACACTGAAGCTTTCTTT
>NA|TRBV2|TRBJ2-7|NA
CASSLTHRAGEQYF
TGTGCCAGCAGCCTCACACACAGGGCGGGCGAGCAGTACTTC
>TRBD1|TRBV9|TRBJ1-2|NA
CASSVTPGQGANGYTF
TGTGCCAGCAGCGTAACTCCGGGACAGGGGGCAAATGGCTACACCTTC
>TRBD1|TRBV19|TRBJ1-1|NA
CASSLGQGIGTEAFF
TGTGCCAGTAGTCTAGGACAGGGGATTGGCACTGAAGCTTTCTTT
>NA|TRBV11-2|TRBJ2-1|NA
CASSPGTPHEQFF
TGTGCCAGCAGCCCCGGGACTCCCCATGAGCAGTTCTTC
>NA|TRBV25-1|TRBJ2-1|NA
CASSLAPIHNEQFF
TGTGCCAGCTCCCTCGCGCCGATCCACAATGAGCAGTTCTTC
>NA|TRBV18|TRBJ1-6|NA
CASSPFLAAGEDNSPLHF
TGTGCCAGCTCACCATTTTTGGCTGCAGGGGAGGATAATTCACCCCTCCACTTT
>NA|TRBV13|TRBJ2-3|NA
CASSSPGDSTDTQYF
TGTGCCAGCAGCTCTCCGGGGGATAGCACAGATACGCAGTATTTT
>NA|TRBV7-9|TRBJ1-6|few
CASSLTGSYNSPLHF
TGTGCCAGCAGTCTCACGGGCTCCTATAATTCACCCCTCCACTTT
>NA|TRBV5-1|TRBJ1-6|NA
CASSSRENSPLHF
TGCGCCAGCAGCTCCCGTGAAAATTCACCCCTCCACTTT
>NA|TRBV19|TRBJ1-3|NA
CASSIGGRPSGNTIYF
TGTGCCAGTAGTATCGGTGGTCGCCCCTCTGGAAACACCATATATTTT
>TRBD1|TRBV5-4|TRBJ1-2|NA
CASRGQGYGYTF
TGTGCCAGCCGAGGACAGGGCTATGGCTACACCTTC
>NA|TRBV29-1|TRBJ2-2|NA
CSVVKGPANTGELFF
TGCAGCGTTGTCAAGGGACCCGCGAACACCGGGGAGCTGTTTTTT
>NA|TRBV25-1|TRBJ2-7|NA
CASSRGVRATYEQYF
TGTGCCAGCAGCCGTGGGGTAAGGGCCACCTACGAGCAGTACTTC
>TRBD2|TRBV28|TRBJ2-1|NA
CASSVSGVGSYNEQFF
TGTGCCAGCAGTGTAAGCGGGGTGGGCTCCTACAATGAGCAGTTCTTC
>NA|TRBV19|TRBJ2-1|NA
CATLGLEGGYNEQFF
TGTGCCACCTTAGGGTTGGAGGGGGGCTACAATGAGCAGTTCTTC
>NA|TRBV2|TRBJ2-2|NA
CASSLVGGIGELFF
TGTGCCAGCAGCCTTGTGGGGGGTATAGGGGAGCTGTTTTTT
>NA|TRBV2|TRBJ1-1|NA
CASSVGQGFPEAFF
TGTGCCAGCAGTGTTGGCCAGGGGTTCCCTGAAGCTTTCTTT
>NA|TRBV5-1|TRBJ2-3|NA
CASSSSGGASTDTQYF
TGCGCCAGCAGCTCCTCTGGGGGGGCTAGCACAGATACGCAGTATTTT
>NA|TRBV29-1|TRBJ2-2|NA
CSVGSGINTGELFF
TGCAGCGTTGGGTCTGGGATCAACACCGGGGAGCTGTTTTTT
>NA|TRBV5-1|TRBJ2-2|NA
CASSDLGTGELFF
TGCGCCAGCAGCGACCTGGGCACCGGGGAGCTGTTTTTT
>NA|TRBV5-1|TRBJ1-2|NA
CASRRGGADSWDYGYTF
TGCGCCAGCCGACGGGGCGGCGCAGATTCCTGGGACTATGGCTACACCTTC
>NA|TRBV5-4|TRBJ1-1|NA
CASSSGRWDTEAFF
TGTGCCAGCAGCTCGGGACGGTGGGACACTGAAGCTTTCTTT
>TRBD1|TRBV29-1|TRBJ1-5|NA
CSVGQGNQPQHF
TGCAGCGTGGGACAGGGCAATCAGCCCCAGCATTTT
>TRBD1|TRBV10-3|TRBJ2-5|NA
CAISDSNRGLGETQYF
TGTGCCATCAGTGATTCCAACAGGGGGCTAGGGGAGACCCAGTACTTC
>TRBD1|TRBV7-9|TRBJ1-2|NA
CASSLTGQGEMNYGYTF
TGTGCCAGCAGCTTAACGGGACAGGGAGAGATGAACTATGGCTACACCTTC
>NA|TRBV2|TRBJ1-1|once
CASSLGPREAFF
TGTGCCAGCAGCCTCGGACCGAGAGAAGCTTTCTTT
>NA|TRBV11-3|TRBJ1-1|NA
CASSLAFGGVAFF
TGTGCCAGCAGCCTGGCGTTCGGGGGCGTAGCTTTCTTT
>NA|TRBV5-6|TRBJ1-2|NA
CASSLEGGGYTF
TGTGCCAGCAGCTTGGAGGGGGGTGGCTACACCTTC
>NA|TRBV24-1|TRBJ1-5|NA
CATQSLENQPQHF
TGTGCCACTCAGAGCCTGGAAAATCAGCCCCAGCATTTT
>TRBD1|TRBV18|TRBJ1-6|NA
CASSRTGRNSPLHF
TGTGCCAGCTCACGGACAGGAAGGAATTCACCCCTCCACTTT
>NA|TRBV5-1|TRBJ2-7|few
CASSLIGGEQYF
TGCGCCAGCAGCTTAATCGGGGGCGAGCAGTACTTC
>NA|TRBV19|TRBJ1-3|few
CASSSIGSSGNTIYF
TGTGCCAGTAGTTCCATCGGTAGCTCTGGAAACACCATATATTTT
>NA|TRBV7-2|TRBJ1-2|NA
CASSLDGAGANGYTF
TGTGCCAGCAGCTTAGATGGAGCAGGGGCCAATGGCTACACCTTC
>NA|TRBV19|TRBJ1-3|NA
CASSIPVSGNTIYF
TGTGCCAGTAGTATTCCAGTCTCTGGAAACACCATATATTTT